The sample holds many counts of the clone carrying this TCR beta chain. This record comes from a study of blood T cell repertoires in COVID-19. Per the authors' pipeline: Estimates of nucleated cell counts were drawn from the amplification of reference gene primers. The protocol was immunoSEQ multiplex PCR, while the TCRdb copy is restricted to in-frame clones and leaves out a portion. The V and J calls and the clone size are those of that table, but D and trimming were determined from the DNA. The repertoire consists of around 140,000 clones, with 60% to 85% occurring once and the leading ten covering 15% to 20%. V lost 7 bases to trimming and J lost 8 bases, with 18 bases between them. This CDR3 has 14 amino acids. Germline V lookup: CDR1 LNHDA, CDR2 SQIVND (reference sequence).

The sample taken for sequencing was peripheral blood. The origin of this receptor is a man in his fifties with acute or convalescent COVID-19. The chain employs TRBV19 and TRBJ1-3; the D is unclear. The CDR3 loop reads CASTEGADGDTIYF. The CDR3 nucleotides read TGTGCCAGTACCGAGGGAGCCGATGGGGACACCATATATTTT.